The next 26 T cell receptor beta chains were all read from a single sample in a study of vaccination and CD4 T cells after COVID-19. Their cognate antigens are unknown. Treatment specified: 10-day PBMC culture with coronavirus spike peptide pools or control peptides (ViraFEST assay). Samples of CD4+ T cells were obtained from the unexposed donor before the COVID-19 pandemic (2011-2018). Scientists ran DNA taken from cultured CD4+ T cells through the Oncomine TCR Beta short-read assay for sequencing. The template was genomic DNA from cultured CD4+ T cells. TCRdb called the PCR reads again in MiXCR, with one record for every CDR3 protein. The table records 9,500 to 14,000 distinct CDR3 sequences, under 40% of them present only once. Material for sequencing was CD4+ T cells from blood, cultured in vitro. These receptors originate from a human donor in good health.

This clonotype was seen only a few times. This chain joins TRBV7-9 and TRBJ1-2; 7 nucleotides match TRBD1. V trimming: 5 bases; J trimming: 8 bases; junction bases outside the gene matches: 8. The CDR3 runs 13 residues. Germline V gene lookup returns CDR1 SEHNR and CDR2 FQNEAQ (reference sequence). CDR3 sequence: CASSLGTVRGYTF. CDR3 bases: TGTGCCAGCAGCCTTGGGACAGTTCGGGGCTACACCTTC.

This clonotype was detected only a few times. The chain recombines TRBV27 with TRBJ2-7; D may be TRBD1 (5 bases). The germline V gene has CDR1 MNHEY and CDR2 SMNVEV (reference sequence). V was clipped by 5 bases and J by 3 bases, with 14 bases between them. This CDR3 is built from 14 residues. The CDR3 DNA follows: TGTGCCAGCAGTCAACTCTTCGACAGCTACGAGCAGTACTTC. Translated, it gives CASSQLFDSYEQYF.

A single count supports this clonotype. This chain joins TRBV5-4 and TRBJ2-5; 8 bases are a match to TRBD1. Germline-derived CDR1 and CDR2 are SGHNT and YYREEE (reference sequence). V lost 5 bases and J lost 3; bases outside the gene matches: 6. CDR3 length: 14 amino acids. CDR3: CASSSRDRKETQYF. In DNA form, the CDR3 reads TGTGCCAGCAGTTCCCGGGACAGGAAAGAGACCCAGTACTTC.

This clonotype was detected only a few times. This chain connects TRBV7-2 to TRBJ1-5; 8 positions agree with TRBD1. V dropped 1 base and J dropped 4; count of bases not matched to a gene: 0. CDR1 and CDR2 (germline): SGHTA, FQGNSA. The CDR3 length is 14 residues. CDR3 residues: CASSLGQGNQPQHF. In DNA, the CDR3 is TGTGCCAGCAGCTTAGGACAGGGGAATCAGCCCCAGCATTTT.

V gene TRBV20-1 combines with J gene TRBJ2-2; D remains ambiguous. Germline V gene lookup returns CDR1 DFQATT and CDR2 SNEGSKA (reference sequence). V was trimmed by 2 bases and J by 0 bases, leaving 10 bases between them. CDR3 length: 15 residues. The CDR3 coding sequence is TGCAGTGCTAGACGAACGGTACCGAACACCGGGGAGCTGTTTTTT. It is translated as CSARRTVPNTGELFF.

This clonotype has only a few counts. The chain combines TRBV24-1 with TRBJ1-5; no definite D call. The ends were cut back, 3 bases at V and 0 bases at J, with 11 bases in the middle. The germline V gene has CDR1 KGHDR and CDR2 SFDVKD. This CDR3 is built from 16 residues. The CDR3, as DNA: TGTGCCACCAGTGATCGGCGCCGTAGTAGCAATCAGCCCCAGCATTTT. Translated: CATSDRRRSSNQPQHF.

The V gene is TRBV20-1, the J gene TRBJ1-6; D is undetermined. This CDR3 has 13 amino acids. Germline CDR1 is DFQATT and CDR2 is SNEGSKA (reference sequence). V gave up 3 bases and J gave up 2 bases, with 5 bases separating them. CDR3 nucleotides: TGCAGTGCTAGGGGAACCTATAATTCACCCCTCCACTTT. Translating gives CSARGTYNSPLHF.

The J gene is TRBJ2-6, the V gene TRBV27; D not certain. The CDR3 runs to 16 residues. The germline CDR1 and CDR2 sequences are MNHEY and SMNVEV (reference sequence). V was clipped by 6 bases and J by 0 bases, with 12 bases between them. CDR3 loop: CASSYDPGSGANVLTF. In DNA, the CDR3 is TGTGCCAGCAGCTATGACCCAGGCTCTGGGGCCAACGTCCTGACTTTC.

CDR3 sequence: CASTRSGRASYEQYF. The CDR3 region has the DNA TGTGCCAGCACCCGTAGCGGGAGGGCTTCCTACGAGCAGTACTTC. The chain links TRBV28 to TRBJ2-7; the match to TRBD2 covers 11 bases. Germline trimming cut 7 bases from V and 1 base from J; bases unmatched to any gene: 6. Germline V lookup: CDR1 MDHEN, CDR2 SYDVKM. The CDR3 has 15 amino acids.

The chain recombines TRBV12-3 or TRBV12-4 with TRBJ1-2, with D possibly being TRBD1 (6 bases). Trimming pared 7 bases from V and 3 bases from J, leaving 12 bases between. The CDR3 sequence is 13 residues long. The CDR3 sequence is CASKGGADYGYTF. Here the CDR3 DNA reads TGTGCCAGCAAGGGGGGCGCCGACTATGGCTACACCTTC.

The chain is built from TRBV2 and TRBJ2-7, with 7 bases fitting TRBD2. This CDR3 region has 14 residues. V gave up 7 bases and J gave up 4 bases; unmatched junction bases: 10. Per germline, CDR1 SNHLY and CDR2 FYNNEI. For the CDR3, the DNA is TGTGCCAGCATCGAGTGGGAGGGAGGTTACGAGCAGTACTTC. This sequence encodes CASIEWEGGYEQYF.

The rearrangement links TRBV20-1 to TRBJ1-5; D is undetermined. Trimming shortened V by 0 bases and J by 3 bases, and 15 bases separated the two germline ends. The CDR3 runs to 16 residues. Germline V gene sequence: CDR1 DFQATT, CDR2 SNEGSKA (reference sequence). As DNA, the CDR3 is TGCAGTGCTAGAGATGGTAGGTTCGGGGTCAATCAGCCCCAGCATTTT. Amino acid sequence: CSARDGRFGVNQPQHF.

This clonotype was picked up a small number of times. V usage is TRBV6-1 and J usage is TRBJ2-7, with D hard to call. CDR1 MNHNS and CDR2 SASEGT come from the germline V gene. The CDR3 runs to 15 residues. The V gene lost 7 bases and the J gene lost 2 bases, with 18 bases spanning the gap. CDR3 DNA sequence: TGTGCCAGCACCCCCCTTTCCGGCACGACCTACGAGCAGTACTTC. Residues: CASTPLSGTTYEQYF.

As DNA, the CDR3 is TGTGCCAGCAGAGACGACAGGTTCCCCCTCCACTTT. This gives the protein CASRDDRFPLHF. The chain combines TRBV2 with TRBJ1-6; tentative D call: TRBD1 (6 bases). The germline V gene has CDR1 SNHLY and CDR2 FYNNEI. Trimming removed 6 bases at V and 13 bases at J, with 13 bases between. The CDR3 totals 12 residues.

The CDR3 here is CASSLAGTRSSKEFF. CDR3 nucleotide sequence: TGTGCCAGCAGCTTAGCGGGGACTAGGTCGTCGAAGGAGTTCTTC. The chain employs TRBV7-2 and TRBJ2-1, with 8 bases fitting TRBD2. With 0 bases clipped from V and 14 bases from J, the junction kept 12 bases outside the gene matches. This CDR3 contains 15 residues. The germline V gene has CDR1 SGHTA and CDR2 FQGNSA.

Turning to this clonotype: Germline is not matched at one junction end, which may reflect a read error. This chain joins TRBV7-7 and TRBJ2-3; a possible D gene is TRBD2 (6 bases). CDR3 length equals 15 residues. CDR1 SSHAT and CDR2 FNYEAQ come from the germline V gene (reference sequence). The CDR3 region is CASSLGSGDSDTQYF. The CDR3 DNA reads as TGTGCTAGCAGCTTAGGGTCGGGAGATTCGGATACGCAGTATTTT. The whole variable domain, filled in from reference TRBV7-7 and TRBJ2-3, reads GAGVSQSPRYKVTKRGQDVTLRCDPISSHATLYWYQQALGQGPEFLTYFNYEAQPDKSGLPSDRFSAERPEGSISTLTIQRTEQRDSAMYRCASSLGSGDSDTQYFGPGTRLTVL.

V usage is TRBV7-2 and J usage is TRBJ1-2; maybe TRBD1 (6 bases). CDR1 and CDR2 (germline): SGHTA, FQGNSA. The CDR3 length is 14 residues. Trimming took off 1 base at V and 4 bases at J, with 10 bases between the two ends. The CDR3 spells CASSLDGQPYGYTF. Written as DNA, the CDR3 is TGTGCCAGCAGCTTAGATGGACAGCCCTATGGCTACACCTTC.

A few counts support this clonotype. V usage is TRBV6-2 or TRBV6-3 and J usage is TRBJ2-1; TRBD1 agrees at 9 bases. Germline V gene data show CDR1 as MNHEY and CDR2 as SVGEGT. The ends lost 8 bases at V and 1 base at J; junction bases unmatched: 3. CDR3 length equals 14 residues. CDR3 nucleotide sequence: TGTGCCAGCGGGGGACAGGGTTCCTACAATGAGCAGTTCTTC. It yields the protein CASGGQGSYNEQFF.

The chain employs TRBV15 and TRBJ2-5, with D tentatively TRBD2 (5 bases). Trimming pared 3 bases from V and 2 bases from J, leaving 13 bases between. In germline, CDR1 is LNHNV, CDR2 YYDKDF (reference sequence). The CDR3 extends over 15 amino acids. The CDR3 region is CATSSEVGRQETQYF. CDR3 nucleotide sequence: TGTGCCACCAGCAGCGAAGTAGGGAGACAAGAGACCCAGTACTTC.

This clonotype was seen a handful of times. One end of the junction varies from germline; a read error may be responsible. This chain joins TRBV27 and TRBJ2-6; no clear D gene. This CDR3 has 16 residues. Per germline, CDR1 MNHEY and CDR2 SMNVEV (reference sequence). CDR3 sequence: CASSSGLGSGANVLTF. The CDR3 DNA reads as TGTGCTAGCAGTTCAGGATTGGGCTCTGGGGCCAACGTCCTGACTTTC.

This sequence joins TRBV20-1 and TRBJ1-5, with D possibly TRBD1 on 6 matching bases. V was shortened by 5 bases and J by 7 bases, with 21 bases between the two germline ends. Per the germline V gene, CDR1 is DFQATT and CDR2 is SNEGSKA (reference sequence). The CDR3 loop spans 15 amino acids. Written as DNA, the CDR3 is TGCAGTGCTGCCCGGGTGGGGGGCGCGGGGCAGCCCCAGCATTTT. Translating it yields CSAARVGGAGQPQHF.

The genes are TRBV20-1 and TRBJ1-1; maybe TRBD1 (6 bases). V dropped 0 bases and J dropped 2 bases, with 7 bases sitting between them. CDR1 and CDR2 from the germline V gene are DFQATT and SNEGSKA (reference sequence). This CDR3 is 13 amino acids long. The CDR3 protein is CSAREDSNTEAFF. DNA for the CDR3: TGCAGTGCTAGAGAGGACAGCAACACTGAAGCTTTCTTT.

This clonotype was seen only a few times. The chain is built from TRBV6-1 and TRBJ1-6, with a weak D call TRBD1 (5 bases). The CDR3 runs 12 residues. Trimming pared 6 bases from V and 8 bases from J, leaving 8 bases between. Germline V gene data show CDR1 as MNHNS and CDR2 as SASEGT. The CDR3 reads CASSLGDSPLHF. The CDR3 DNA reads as TGTGCCAGCAGCCTGGGGGATTCACCCCTCCACTTT.

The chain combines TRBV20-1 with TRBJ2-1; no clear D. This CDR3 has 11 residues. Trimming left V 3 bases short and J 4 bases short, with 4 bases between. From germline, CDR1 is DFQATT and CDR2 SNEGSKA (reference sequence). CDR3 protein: CSAREYNEQFF. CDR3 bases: TGCAGTGCTAGGGAATACAATGAGCAGTTCTTC.

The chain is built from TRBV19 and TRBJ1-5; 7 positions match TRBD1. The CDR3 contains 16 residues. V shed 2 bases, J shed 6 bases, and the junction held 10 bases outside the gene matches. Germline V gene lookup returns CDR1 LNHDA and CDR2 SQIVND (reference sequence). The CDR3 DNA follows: TGTGCCAGTAGTATACGACAGGGTTCGCGCGTTCAGCCCCAGCATTTT. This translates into CASSIRQGSRVQPQHF.

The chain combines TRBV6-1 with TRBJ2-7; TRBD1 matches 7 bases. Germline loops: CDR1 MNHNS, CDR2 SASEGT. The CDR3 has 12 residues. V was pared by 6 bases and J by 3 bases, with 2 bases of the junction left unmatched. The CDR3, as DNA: TGTGCCAGCAGACGGGACAGCTACGAGCAGTACTTC. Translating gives CASRRDSYEQYF.